This TCR beta chain was observed in a study of control samples from healthy donors and cancer patients. Trimming took 0 bases from V and 4 from J; bases not matched to a gene: 3. The CDR3 covers 15 residues. CDR1 is MNHEY, CDR2 SVGEGT, per germline. Clones were sequenced by immunoSEQ multiplex PCR, and TCRdb holds only the in-frame ones, with some missing. The sample carries 150,000 to 200,000 clones, 90% to 95% recorded once. Source material: blood. The receptor's source is a woman between 25 and 40 years old in good health. The genes are TRBV6-2 or TRBV6-3 and TRBJ2-3; 8 nucleotides align to TRBD2. This CDR3 is CASSYSSGESDTQYF. As DNA, the CDR3 is TGTGCCAGCAGTTACTCTAGCGGGGAGTCAGATACGCAGTATTTT.